The clone carrying this T cell receptor (beta chain) is judged medium-sized. Its antigen is not identified. Germline CDR1 MGHRA, CDR2 YSYEKL. Trimming removed 5 bases at V and 0 bases at J, with 10 bases between. The CDR3 totals 15 residues. The record originates from a study of response to subunit inactivated influenza vaccine. General study findings and limits: Authors proposed each seasonal influenza vaccination draws in few new T cells.

One entry per CDR3 protein results from TCRdb running MiXCR on the RT-PCR reads. Counted here are hundreds of thousands of distinct CDR3 sequences, about 25% occurring once; the ten biggest clones make up under 2.5%. The material sequenced was CD4+ T cells sorted from PBMCs, taken less than 6 days after vaccination. This chain joins TRBV4-1 and TRBJ1-4; D is undetermined. This TCR came from a man aged 45 to 65 who received an inactivated influenza vaccine. In DNA form, the CDR3 reads TGCGCCAGCAGCTACCCCGGTGCAACTAATGAAAAACTGTTTTTT. Translation gives CASSYPGATNEKLFF.